This is a list of T cell receptor beta chains from one sample in a study of blood T cell repertoires in COVID-19. TCRdb's copy holds only in-frame clones and misses some; the assay was immunoSEQ multiplex PCR. The repertoire holds approximately 170,000 clones, approximately 86% seen once, with 6.5% to 7.5% in the top ten. The source material was peripheral blood. These receptors were taken from an older man with COVID-19, enrolled during active disease. Both conserved end residues are trimmed from each CDR3.

cdr3_aa j_call v_call
ASSLRTGVNQPQH TRBJ1-5 TRBV7-2
ASSAGQVDNQPQH TRBJ1-5 TRBV2
ASSESATGGEKLF TRBJ1-4 TRBV25-1
ASSQGLAGGTDTQY TRBJ2-3 TRBV2
ASSPAGQGKAF TRBJ1-1 TRBV28
ASSLLVTGGNSPLH TRBJ1-6 TRBV7-2
ASSLGAAANYGYT TRBJ1-2 TRBV5-4
ASSVIRTGGQETQY TRBJ2-5 TRBV2
ASSAGTGRNQPQH TRBJ1-5 TRBV27
ASSLKGDYTDTQY TRBJ2-3 TRBV7-3
ASSKGPGGGEETQY TRBJ2-5 TRBV5-1